The sequence of this T cell receptor beta chain was determined in a study of identical twins. This clonotype came up many times. What it recognizes is unknown. Germline CDR1 and CDR2: DFQATT and SNEGSKA (reference sequence). The CDR3 has 12 amino acids. The V end was cut by 6 bases, the J end by 3 bases, with 8 bases between. TCRdb reanalysed the 5' RACE reads using MiXCR and keeps one entry per CDR3 protein. This sample has about 790,000 distinct CDR3 sequences, with around a sixth found just once. Whole-study results and caveats: Analyses of zero insertions could, in part, be confounded by invariant MAIT and iNKT cells.

These data were also reused for a study on T cells expressing NK-cell markers. That paper notes: HCMV specificity of expanded NKG2C+ T cell clones remained unclear.

The source of this sequence is a woman in her late teens or twenties in good health. The chain recombines TRBV20-1 with TRBJ2-2, with D possibly matching TRBD1 (6 bases). The material sequenced was PBMCs. CDR3 in DNA: TGCAGTGCCCCAGGGGACACCGGGGAGCTGTTTTTT. It specifies CSAPGDTGELFF.